This TCR beta chain emerged from a study of T cell responses to AZD1222 COVID-19 vaccine. The study's findings and limits: Donors, mostly white British, included more females; clonal diversity was possibly underestimated. Rises in breadth and depth of Spike-specific TCRs came after two AZD1222 doses.

V dropped 7 bases and J dropped 2; count of bases not matched to a gene: 7. Per germline, CDR1 SNHLY and CDR2 FYNNEI. CDR3 length: 15 residues. Profiled with immunoSEQ multiplex PCR; TCRdb holds only in-frame clones, not every one. Of roughly 150,000 clones in the sample, more than 85% were seen once. About this clone itself: What it binds is unknown.

The material was peripheral blood, obtained 28 days after the second AZD1222 dose. V gene TRBV2 combines with J gene TRBJ1-3, with 8 positions matching TRBD1. This sequence originates from an adult who received the AZD1222 COVID-19 vaccine. In DNA, the CDR3 is TGTGCCAGCAACGACAGGGGAGCTGCTGGAAACACCATATATTTT. Protein product: CASNDRGAAGNTIYF.